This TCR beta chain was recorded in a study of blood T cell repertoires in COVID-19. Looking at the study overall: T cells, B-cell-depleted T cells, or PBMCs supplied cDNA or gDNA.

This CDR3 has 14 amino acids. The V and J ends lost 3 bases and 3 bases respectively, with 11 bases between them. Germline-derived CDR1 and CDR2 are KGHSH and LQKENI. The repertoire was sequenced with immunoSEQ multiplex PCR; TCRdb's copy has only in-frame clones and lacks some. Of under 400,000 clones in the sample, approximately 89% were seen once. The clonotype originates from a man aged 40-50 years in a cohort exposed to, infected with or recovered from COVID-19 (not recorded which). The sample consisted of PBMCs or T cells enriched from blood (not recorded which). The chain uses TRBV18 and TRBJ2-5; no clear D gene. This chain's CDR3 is CASSPTRVEETQYF. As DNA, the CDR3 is TGTGCCAGCTCACCCACCCGGGTTGAAGAGACCCAGTACTTC.